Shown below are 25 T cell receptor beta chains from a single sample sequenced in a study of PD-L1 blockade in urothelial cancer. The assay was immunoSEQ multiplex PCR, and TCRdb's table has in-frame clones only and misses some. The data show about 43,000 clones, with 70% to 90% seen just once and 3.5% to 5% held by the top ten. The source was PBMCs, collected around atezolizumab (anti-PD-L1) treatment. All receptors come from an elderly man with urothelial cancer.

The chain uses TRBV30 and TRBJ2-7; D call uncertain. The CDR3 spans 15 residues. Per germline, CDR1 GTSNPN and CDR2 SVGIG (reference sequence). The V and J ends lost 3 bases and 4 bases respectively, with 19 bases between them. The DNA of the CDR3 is TGTGCCTGGAGGAGTAAGCTGAGTTACGAATACGAGCAGTACTTC. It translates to CAWRSKLSYEYEQYF.

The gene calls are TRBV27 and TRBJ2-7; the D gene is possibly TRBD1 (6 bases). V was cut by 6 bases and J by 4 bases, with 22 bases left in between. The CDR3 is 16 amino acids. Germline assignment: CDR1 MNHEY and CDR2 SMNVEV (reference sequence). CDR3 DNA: TGTGCCAGCAGCCCTACCTACAGGGATCTACAGTACGAGCAGTACTTC. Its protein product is CASSPTYRDLQYEQYF.

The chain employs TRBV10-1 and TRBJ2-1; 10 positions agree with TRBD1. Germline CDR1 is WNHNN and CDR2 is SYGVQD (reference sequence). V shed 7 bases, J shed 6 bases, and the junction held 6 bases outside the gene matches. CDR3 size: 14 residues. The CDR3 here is CASTRDRGVNEQFF. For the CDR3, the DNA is TGCGCCAGCACCCGGGACAGGGGAGTCAATGAGCAGTTCTTC.

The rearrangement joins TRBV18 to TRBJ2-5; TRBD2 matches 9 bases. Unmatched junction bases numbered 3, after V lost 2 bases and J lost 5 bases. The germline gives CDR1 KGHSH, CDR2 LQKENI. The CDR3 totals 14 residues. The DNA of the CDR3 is TGTGCCAGCTCACCAATAGCGGGAGAGGAGACCCAGTACTTC. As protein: CASSPIAGEETQYF.

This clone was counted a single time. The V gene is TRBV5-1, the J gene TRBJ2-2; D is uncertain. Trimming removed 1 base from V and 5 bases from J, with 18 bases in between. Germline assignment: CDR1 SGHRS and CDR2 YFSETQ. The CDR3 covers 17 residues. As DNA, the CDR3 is TGCGCCAGCAGCTTGAGTCACCACCTTAAACGGACCGGGGAGCTGTTTTTT. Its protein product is CASSLSHHLKRTGELFF. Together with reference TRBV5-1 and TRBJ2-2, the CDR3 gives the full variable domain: KAGVTQTPRYLIKTRGQQVTLSCSPISGHRSVSWYQQTPGQGLQFLFEYFSETQRNKGNFPGRFSGRQFSNSRSEMNVSTLELGDSALYLCASSLSHHLKRTGELFFGEGSRLTVL.

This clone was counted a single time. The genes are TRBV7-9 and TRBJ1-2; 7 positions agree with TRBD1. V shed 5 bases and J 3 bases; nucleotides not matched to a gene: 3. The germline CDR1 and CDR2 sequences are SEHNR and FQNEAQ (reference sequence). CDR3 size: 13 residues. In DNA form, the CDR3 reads TGTGCCAGCAGCGGGACAGAATACTATGGCTACACCTTC. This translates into CASSGTEYYGYTF.

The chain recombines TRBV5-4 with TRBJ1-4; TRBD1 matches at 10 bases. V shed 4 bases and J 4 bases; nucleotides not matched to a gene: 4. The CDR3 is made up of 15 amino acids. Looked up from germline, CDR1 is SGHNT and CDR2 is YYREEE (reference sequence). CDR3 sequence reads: CASSPGDRGNEKLFF. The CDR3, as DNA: TGTGCCAGCAGCCCGGGGGACAGGGGTAATGAAAAACTGTTTTTT.

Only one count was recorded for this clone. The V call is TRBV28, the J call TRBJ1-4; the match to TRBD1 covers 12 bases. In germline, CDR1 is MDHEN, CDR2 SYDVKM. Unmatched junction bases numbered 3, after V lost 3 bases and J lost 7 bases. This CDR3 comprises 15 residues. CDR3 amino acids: CASSFPGQGAEKLFF. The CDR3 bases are TGTGCCAGCAGTTTTCCGGGACAGGGGGCTGAAAAACTGTTTTTT. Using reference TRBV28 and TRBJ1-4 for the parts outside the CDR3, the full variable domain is DVKVTQSSRYLVKRTGEKVFLECVQDMDHENMFWYRQDPGLGLRLIYFSYDVKMKEKGDIPEGYSVSREKKERFSLILESASTNQTSMYLCASSFPGQGAEKLFFGSGTQLSVL.

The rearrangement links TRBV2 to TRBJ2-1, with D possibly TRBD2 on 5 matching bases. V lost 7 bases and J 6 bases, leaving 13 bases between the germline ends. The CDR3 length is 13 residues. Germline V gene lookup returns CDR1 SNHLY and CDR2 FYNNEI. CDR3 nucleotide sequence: TGTGCCAGCAAAGGGAGAATATTCAATGAGCAGTTCTTC. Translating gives CASKGRIFNEQFF.

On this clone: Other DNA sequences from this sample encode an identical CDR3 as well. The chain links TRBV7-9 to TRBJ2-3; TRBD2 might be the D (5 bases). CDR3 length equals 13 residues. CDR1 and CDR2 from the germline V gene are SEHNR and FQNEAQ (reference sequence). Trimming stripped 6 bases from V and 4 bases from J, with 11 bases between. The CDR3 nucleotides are TGTGCCAGCAGTCCCGGCGGGCCAGATACGCAGTATTTT. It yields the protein CASSPGGPDTQYF.

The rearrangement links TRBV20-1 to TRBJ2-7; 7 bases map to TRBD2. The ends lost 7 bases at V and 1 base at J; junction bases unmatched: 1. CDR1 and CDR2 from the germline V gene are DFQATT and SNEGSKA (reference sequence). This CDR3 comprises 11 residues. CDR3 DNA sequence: TGCAGTGGGGGGGGGTCCTACGAGCAGTACTTC. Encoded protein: CSGGGSYEQYF.

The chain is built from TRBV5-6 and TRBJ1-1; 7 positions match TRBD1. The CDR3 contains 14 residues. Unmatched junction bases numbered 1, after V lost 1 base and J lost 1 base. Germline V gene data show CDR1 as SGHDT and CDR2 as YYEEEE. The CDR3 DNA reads TGTGCCAGCAGCTTGAGACAGGGGAACACTGAAGCTTTCTTT. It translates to CASSLRQGNTEAFF.

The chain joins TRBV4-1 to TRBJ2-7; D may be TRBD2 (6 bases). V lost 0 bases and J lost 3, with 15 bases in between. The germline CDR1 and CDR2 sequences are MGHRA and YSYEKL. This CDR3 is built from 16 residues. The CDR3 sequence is CASSQDPAGTHYEQYF. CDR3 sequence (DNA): TGCGCCAGCAGCCAAGATCCGGCGGGGACCCACTACGAGCAGTACTTC.

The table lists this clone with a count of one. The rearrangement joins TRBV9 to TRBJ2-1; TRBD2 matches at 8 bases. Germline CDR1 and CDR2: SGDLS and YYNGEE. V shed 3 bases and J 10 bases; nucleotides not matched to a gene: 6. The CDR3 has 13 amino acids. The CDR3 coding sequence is TGTGCCAGCAGCGGCGGGAGGTGGGAAGAGCAGTTCTTC. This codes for CASSGGRWEEQFF.

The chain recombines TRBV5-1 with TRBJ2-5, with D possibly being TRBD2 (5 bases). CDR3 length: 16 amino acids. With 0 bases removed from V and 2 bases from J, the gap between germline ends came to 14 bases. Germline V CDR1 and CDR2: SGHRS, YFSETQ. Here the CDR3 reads CASSLGGFGVQETQYF. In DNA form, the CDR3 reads TGCGCCAGCAGCTTGGGGGGATTCGGGGTACAAGAGACCCAGTACTTC.

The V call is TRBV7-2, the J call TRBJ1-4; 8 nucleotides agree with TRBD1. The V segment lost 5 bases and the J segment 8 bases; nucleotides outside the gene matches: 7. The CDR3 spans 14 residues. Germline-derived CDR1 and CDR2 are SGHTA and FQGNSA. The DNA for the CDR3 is TGTGCCAGCAGCCCCCAGGGGGCCAACGAAAAACTGTTTTTT. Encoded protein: CASSPQGANEKLFF.

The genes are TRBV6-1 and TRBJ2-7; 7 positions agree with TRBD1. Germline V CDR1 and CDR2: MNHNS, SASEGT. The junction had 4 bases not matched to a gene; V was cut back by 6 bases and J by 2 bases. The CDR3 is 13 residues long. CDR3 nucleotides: TGTGCCAGCAGGCCACAGGGGCCCTACGAGCAGTACTTC. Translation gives CASRPQGPYEQYF.

This CDR3 reads CASSPDRGLVQETQYF. In DNA, the CDR3 is TGTGCCAGCAGCCCCGACAGGGGGCTGGTCCAAGAGACCCAGTACTTC. The V and J genes are TRBV7-2 and TRBJ2-5; TRBD1 matches 10 bases. This CDR3 is built from 16 residues. Germline V gives CDR1 SGHTA, CDR2 FQGNSA. The J segment lost 1 base and the V segment lost 5 bases, leaving 7 bases of the junction unmatched.

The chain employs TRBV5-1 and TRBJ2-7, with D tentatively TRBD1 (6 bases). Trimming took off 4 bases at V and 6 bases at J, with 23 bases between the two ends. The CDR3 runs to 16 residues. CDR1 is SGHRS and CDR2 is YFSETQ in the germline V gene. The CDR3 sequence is CASSPRPGRVGGEQYF. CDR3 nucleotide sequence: TGCGCCAGCAGCCCGCGGCCGGGCAGGGTAGGGGGCGAGCAGTACTTC.

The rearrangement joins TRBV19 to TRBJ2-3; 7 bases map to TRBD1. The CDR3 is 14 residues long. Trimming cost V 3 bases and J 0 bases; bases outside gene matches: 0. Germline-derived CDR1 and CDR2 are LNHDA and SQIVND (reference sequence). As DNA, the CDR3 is TGTGCCAGTAGTATGGGACAGAGCACAGATACGCAGTATTTT. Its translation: CASSMGQSTDTQYF.

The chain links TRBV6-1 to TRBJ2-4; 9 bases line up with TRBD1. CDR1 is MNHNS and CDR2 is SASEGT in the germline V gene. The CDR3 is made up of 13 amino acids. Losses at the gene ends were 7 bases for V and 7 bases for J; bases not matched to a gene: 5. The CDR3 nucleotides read TGTGCCAGCAATTTGGGACAGGGCAACATTCAGTACTTC. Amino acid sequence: CASNLGQGNIQYF.

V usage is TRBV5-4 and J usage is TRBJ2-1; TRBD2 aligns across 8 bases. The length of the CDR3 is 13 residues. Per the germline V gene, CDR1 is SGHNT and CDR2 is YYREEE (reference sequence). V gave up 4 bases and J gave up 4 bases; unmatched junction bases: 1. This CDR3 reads CASSREGYNEQFF. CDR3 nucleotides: TGTGCCAGCAGCCGGGAGGGGTACAATGAGCAGTTCTTC. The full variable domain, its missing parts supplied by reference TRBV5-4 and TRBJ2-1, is ETGVTQSPTHLIKTRGQQVTLRCSSQSGHNTVSWYQQALGQGPQFIFQYYREEENGRGNFPPRFSGLQFPNYSSELNVNALELDDSALYLCASSREGYNEQFFGPGTRLTVL.

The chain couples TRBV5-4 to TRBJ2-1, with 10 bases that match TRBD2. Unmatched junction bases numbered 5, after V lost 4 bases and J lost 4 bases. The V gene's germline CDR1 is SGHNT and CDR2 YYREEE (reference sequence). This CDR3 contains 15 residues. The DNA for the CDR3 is TGTGCCAGCAGCGCATCTAGCGGGAGTTACAATGAGCAGTTCTTC. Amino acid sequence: CASSASSGSYNEQFF. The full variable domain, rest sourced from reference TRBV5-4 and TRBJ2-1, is ETGVTQSPTHLIKTRGQQVTLRCSSQSGHNTVSWYQQALGQGPQFIFQYYREEENGRGNFPPRFSGLQFPNYSSELNVNALELDDSALYLCASSASSGSYNEQFFGPGTRLTVL.

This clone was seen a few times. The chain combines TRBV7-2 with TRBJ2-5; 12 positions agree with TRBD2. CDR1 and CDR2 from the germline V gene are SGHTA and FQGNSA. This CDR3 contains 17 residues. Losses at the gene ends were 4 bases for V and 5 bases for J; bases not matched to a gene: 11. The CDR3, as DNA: TGTGCCAGCAGCTCCCCCTTGACTAGCGGGAGTCAGGAGACCCAGTACTTC. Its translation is CASSSPLTSGSQETQYF.

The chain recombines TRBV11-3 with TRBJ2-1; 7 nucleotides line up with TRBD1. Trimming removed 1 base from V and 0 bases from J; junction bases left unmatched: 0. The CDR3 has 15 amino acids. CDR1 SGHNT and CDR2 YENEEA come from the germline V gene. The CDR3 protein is CASSLGTGSYNEQFF. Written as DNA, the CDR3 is TGTGCCAGCAGCTTAGGGACAGGCTCCTACAATGAGCAGTTCTTC.